This T cell receptor (beta chain) was documented in a study of radiotherapy plus CTLA-4 blockade in lung cancer. Study observations and caveats: Together with interferon-beta, which increased in serum after radiation, early dynamic changes in blood T cell clones were reportedly the best predictors of response. TCR clones of tumor origin grew in blood after radiotherapy plus ipilimumab.

Here immunoSEQ multiplex PCR was the method, and the copy in TCRdb shows in-frame clones only, minus some. The table records tens of thousands of clones, 84% of them present only once. Ipilimumab-mediated CTLA-4 blockade plus focal radiation was given to patients having chemo-refractory metastatic non-small-cell lung cancer. As for this clone: What it recognizes is unknown.

This CDR3 region has 15 residues. Losses at the gene ends were 6 bases for V and 5 bases for J; bases not matched to a gene: 8. CDR1 and CDR2 (germline): SGHNT, YYREEE (reference sequence). The input for sequencing was peripheral blood, taken from a patient treated with radiotherapy plus ipilimumab. The receptor was derived from a human donor with non-small cell lung cancer whose response to radiotherapy plus ipilimumab could not be evaluated. This rearrangement joins TRBV5-4 to TRBJ2-5, with 12 bases lining up with TRBD2. The CDR3, as DNA: TGTGCCAGCAATCTAGCGGGAGGGCCAGGGGAGACCCAGTACTTC. The encoded protein is CASNLAGGPGETQYF.